The T cell receptor (beta chain) under discussion was sequenced for a study of T cells in Graves' hyperthyroidism and ophthalmopathy. V lost 0 bases to trimming and J lost 3 bases, with 9 bases between them. Germline-derived CDR1 and CDR2 are SGHNT and YENEEA. CDR3 length: 15 residues. Diagnosis of hyperthyroidism was new in patients aged 18 to 65, and its duration was under 2 months. Researchers barred patients who had uncontrolled infection, other autoimmune disease, pregnancy or lactation. This clonotype was counted at least ten times. Its antigen is unidentified. Using RNA transcripts as the source, TCR beta CDR3 regions were amplified. The primer set for the first-round RT-PCR of the TCR CDR3 was HTBI. TCRdb redid the calling of the multiplex PCR reads with MiXCR, one entry per CDR3 protein. The sample carries more than 300,000 distinct CDR3 sequences, approximately 14% recorded once. Whole-study results and caveats: The model made its ophthalmopathy prediction, and onset followed a median approximately 6 months later.

This chain connects TRBV11-3 to TRBJ2-1; D might be TRBD2 (5 bases). The source material was blood. This clonotype was obtained from a woman aged 25 to 39 with Graves' hyperthyroidism. CDR3 residues: CASSLEAAGYNEQFF. CDR3 coding DNA: TGTGCCAGCAGCTTAGAGGCGGCGGGCTACAATGAGCAGTTCTTC.